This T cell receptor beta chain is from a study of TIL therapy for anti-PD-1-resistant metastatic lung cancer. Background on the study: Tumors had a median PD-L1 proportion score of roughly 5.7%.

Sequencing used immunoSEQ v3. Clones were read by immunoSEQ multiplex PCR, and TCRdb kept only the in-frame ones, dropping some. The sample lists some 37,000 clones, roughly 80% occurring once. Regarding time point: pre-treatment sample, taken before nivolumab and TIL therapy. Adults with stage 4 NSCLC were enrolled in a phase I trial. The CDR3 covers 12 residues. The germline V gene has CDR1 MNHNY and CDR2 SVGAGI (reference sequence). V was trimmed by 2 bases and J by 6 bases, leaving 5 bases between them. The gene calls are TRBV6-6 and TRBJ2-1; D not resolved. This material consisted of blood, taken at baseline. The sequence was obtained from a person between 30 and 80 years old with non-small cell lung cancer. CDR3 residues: CASSYSGNEQFF. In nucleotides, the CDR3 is TGTGCCAGCAGTTACAGTGGCAATGAGCAGTTCTTC.